This TCR beta chain was recovered during a study of identical twins. Broader study findings: Cord blood beta clonotypes present at high abundance carried fewer insertions; no such pattern appeared in memory repertoires.

This clonotype was counted ten times or more. What it binds is unknown. TCRdb processed the 5' RACE reads anew with MiXCR; each CDR3 protein has one entry. This sample has over 500,000 distinct CDR3 sequences, with less than 25% found just once. Separately, the same data were catalogued under a study of T cells expressing NK-cell markers. As that report states: Of eight sequenced donors, seven were HCMV-seropositive and one HCMV-seronegative. The dominant NKG2C+ clonotypes represented about 1.0-7.0% of CD8+ T cells in five to seven donors.

The sequence came from a woman aged 18-30 years in good health. The material sequenced was CD4+ T cells sorted from blood.

The CDR3 protein is CASSRSGYGYTF. CDR3 nucleotide sequence: TGTGCCAGCAGTCGCAGCGGCTATGGCTACACCTTC. This chain links TRBV28 with TRBJ1-2; no clear D. Germline lookup yields CDR1 MDHEN and CDR2 SYDVKM. The CDR3 is 12 amino acids. The V end lost 5 bases, the J end lost 4 bases, and 8 bases lay between the germline ends.